This T cell receptor (beta chain) is drawn from a study of control samples from healthy donors and cancer patients. CDR1 and CDR2 (germline): LNHDA, SQIVND (reference sequence). J gave up 3 bases and V 3 bases, and 5 bases lay outside the gene matches. The CDR3 is made up of 15 amino acids. TCRdb keeps only in-frame clones here, not all; method: immunoSEQ multiplex PCR. The sample has about 170,000 clones, roughly 91% seen once. The sample consisted of blood. The clonotype was recovered from a woman aged 25 to 39 in good health. This sequence joins TRBV19 and TRBJ1-2, with 9 bases identical to TRBD1. CDR3 sequence: CASSIGQGHHYGYTF. Written as DNA, the CDR3 is TGTGCCAGTAGTATTGGACAGGGGCATCACTATGGCTACACCTTC.